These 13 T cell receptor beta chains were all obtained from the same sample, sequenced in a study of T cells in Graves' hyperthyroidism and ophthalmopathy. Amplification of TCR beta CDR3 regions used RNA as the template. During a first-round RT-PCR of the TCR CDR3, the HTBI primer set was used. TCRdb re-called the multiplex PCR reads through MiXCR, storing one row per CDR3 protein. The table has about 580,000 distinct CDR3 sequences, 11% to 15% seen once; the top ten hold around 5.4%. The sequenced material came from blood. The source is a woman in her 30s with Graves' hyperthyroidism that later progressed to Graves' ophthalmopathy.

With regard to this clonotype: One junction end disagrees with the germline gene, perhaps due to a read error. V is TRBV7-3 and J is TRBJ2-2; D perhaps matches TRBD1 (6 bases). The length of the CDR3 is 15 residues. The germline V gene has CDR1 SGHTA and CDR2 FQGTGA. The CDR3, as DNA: TGTGCCAGCAGCGTATACAGGGACGGGGCCGGGGAGCCGTTTTTT. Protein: CASSVYRDGAGEPFF.

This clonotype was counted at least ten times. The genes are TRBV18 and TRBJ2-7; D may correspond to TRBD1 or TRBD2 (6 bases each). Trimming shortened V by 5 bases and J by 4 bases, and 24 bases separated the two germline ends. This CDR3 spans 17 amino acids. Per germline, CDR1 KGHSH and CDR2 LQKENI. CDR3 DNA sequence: TGTGCCAGCTCAGGCGGTCGTCCGGGGGCGCTTGGGTACGAGCAGTACTTC. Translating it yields CASSGGRPGALGYEQYF.

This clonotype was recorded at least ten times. CDR3 region: CASSFDRVETQYF. In DNA, the CDR3 is TGTGCCAGCAGTTTCGACAGGGTGGAGACCCAGTACTTC. The V gene is TRBV28, the J gene TRBJ2-5, with 7 bases fitting TRBD1. This CDR3 is built from 13 residues. Germline V gene lookup returns CDR1 MDHEN and CDR2 SYDVKM. The V and J ends lost 3 bases and 5 bases, in that order; junction bases with no gene match: 3.

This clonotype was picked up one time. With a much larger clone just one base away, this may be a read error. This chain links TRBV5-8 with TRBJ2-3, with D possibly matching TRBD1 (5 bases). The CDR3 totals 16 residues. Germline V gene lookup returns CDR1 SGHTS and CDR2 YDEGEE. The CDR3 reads CASSLQNRWGTDTRYF. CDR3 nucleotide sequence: TGTGCCAGCAGCTTGCAAAACCGCTGGGGCACAGATACGCGGTATTTT.

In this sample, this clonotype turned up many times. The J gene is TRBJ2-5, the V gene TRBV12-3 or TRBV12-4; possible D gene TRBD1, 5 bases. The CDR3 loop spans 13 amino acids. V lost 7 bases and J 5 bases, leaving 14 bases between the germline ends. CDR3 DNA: TGTGCCAGCACATGGGGCAATAGGGAGACCCAGTACTTC. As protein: CASTWGNRETQYF.

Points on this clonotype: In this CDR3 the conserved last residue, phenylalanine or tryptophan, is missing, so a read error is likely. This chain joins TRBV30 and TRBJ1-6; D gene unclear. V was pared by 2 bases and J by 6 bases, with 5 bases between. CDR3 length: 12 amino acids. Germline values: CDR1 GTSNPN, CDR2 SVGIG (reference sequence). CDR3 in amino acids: CAWSSSNSPLHL. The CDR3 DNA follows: TGTGCCTGGAGTTCAAGTAATTCACCCCTCCACCTT.

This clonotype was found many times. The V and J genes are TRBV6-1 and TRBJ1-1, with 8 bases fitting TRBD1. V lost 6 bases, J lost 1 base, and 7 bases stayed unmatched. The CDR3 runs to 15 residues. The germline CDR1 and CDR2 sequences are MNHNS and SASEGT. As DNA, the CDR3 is TGTGCCAGCAGCCACAGGGGGACAAAGAACACTGAAGCTTTCTTT. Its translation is CASSHRGTKNTEAFF.

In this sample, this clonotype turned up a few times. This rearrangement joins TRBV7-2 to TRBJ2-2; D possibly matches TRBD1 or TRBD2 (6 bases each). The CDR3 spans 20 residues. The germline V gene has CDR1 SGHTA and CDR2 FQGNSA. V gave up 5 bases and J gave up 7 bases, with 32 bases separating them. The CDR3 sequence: CASSLERAGYVRGMFGELFF. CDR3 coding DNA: TGTGCCAGCAGCCTAGAGCGGGCGGGTTACGTTAGGGGGATGTTCGGGGAGCTGTTTTTT.

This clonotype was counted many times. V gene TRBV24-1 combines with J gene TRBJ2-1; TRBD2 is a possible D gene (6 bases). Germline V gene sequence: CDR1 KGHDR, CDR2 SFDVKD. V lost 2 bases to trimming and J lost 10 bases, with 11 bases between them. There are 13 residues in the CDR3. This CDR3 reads CATSDWTNQEQFF. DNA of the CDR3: TGTGCCACCAGTGATTGGACTAATCAGGAGCAGTTCTTC.

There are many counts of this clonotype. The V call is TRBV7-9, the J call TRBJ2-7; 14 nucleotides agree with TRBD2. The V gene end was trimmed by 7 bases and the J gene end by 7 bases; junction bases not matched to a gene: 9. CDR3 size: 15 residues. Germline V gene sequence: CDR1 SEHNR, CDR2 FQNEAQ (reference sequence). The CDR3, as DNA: TGTGCCAGCACCACCGGACTAGCGGGAGGCGAAGAGCAGTACTTC. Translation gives CASTTGLAGGEEQYF.

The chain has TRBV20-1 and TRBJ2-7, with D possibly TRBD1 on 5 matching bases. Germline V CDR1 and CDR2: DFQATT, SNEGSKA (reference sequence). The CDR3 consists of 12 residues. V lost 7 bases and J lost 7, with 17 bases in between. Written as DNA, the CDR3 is TGCAGTGGTTTGGGGCAGACTGGAGAGCAGTACTTC. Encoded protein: CSGLGQTGEQYF.

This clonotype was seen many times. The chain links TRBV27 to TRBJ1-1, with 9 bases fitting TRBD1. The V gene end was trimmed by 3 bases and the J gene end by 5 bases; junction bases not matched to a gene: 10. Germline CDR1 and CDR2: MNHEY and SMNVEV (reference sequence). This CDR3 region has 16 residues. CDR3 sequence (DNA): TGTGCCAGCAGTTTGAGAACCGGGACAGGGAAGACTGAAGCTTTCTTT. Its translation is CASSLRTGTGKTEAFF.

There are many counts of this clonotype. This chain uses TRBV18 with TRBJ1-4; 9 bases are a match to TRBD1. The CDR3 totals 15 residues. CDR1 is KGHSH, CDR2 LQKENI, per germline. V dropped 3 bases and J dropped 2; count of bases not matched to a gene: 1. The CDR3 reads CASSPDRGTNEKLFF. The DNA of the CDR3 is TGTGCCAGCTCACCGGACAGGGGCACTAATGAAAAACTGTTTTTT.